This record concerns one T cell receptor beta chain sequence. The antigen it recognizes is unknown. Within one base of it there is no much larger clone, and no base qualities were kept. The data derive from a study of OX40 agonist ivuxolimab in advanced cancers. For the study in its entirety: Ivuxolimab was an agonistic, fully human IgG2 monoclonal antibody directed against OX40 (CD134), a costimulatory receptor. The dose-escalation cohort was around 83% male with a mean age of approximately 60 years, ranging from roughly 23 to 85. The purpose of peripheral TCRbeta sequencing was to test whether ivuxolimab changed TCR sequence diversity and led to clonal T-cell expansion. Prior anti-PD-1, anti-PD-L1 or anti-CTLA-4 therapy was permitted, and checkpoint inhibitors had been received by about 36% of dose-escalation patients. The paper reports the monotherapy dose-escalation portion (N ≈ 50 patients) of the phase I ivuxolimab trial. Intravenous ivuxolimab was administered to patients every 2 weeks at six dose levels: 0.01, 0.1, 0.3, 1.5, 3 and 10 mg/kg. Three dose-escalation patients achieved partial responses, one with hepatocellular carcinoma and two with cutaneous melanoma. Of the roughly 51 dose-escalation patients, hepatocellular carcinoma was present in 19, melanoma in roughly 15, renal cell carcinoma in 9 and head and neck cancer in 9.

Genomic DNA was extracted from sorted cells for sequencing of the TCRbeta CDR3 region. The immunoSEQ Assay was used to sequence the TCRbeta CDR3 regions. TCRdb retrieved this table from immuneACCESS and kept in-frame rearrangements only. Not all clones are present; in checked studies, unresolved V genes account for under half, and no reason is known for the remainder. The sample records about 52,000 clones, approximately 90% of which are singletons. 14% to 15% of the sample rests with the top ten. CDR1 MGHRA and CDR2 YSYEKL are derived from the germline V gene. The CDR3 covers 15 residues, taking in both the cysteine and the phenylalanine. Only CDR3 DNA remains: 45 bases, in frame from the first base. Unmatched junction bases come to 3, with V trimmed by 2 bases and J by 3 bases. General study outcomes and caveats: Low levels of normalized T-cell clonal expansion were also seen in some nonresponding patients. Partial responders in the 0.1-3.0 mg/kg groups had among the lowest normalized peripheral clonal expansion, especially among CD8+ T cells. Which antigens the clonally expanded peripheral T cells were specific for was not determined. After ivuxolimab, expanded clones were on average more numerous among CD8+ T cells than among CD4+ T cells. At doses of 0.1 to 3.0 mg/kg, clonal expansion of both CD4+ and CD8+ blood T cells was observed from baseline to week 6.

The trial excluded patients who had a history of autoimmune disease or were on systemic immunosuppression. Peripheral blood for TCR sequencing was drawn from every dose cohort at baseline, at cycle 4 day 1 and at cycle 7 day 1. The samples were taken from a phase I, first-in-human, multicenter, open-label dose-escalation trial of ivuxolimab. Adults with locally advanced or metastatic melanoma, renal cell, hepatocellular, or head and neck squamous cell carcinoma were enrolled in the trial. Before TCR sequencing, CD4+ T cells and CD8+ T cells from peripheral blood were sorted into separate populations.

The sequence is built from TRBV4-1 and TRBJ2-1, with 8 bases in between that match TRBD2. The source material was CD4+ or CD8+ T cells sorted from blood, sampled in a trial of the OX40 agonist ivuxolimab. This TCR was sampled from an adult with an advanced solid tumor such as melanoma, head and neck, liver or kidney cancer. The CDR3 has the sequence CASSQRSGVYNEQFF. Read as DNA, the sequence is TGCGCCAGCAGCCAACGTAGCGGGGTCTACAATGAGCAGTTCTTC.